A single sample is the source of the 22 T cell receptor beta chains below, sequenced in a study of blood T cell repertoires in COVID-19. Sequencing used immunoSEQ multiplex PCR; TCRdb keeps in-frame clones, though not all of them. The sample carries approximately 300,000 clones, roughly 90% recorded once. Sample: PBMCs or T cells enriched from blood (not recorded which). These receptors all come from a woman aged 25 to 39 who had been exposed to COVID-19.

The table lists this clone with a count of one. The chain joins TRBV4-2 to TRBJ2-7; D is perhaps TRBD2 (7 bases). The CDR3 totals 16 residues. In germline, CDR1 is LGHNA, CDR2 YNFKEQ. The V and J ends lost 4 bases and 0 bases respectively, with 16 bases between them. The CDR3 DNA reads TGTGCCAGCAGCCCATACGGCGGGGGCCCCTCCTACGAGCAGTACTTC. Residues: CASSPYGGGPSYEQYF.

The chain uses TRBV2 and TRBJ1-5; D is perhaps TRBD1 (5 bases). There are 13 residues in the CDR3. Per germline, CDR1 SNHLY and CDR2 FYNNEI. Trimming took off 7 bases at V and 6 bases at J, with 13 bases between the two ends. The CDR3 DNA follows: TGTGCCAGCACCCTGTCAAGGGGTCAGCCCCAGCATTTT. This codes for CASTLSRGQPQHF.

This chain uses TRBV7-8 with TRBJ1-2; a possible D gene is TRBD1 (5 bases). This CDR3 has 13 residues. Trimming left V 3 bases short and J 3 bases short, with 8 bases between. Germline V gene sequence: CDR1 SGHVS, CDR2 FQNEAQ. CDR3 coding DNA: TGTGCCAGCAGCTTGGACATTGACTATGGCTACACCTTC. The encoded protein is CASSLDIDYGYTF.

The rearrangement joins TRBV21-1 to TRBJ2-5; the table gives TRBD2 as D, unverified against the DNA. TRBV21-1 is a recognized pseudogene. The CDR3 is 18 residues long. This chain's CDR3 is CATMVPTLAGGLQETQYF. In DNA, the CDR3 is TGTGCCACCATGGTCCCAACCTTAGCGGGGGGCTTACAGGAGACCCAGTACTTC.

This chain connects TRBV6-2 or TRBV6-3 to TRBJ2-7, with D perhaps TRBD1 (6 bases). The CDR3 length is 17 residues. V lost 6 bases, J lost 0 bases, and 21 bases lay in between. CDR1 is MNHEY, CDR2 SVGEGT, per germline. Here the CDR3 DNA reads TGTGCCAGCAGCATCGGACAGAAGCGGACCTTCTCCTACGAGCAGTACTTC. It translates to CASSIGQKRTFSYEQYF.

The chain combines TRBV5-1 with TRBJ2-7, with a possible D match to TRBD1 (6 bases). The germline CDR1 and CDR2 sequences are SGHRS and YFSETQ. V shed 0 bases and J shed 8 bases, with 18 bases lying between them. This CDR3 is 15 amino acids long. The CDR3 DNA follows: TGCGCCAGCAGCTTGGGTTCAGGGGACGTCTCACAGCAGTACTTC. Encoded protein: CASSLGSGDVSQQYF.

The genes are TRBV11-3 and TRBJ2-3; D is unresolved. From germline, CDR1 is SGHNT and CDR2 YENEEA. V was pared by 0 bases and J by 6 bases, with 10 bases between. CDR3 length: 14 residues. The CDR3: CASSLDPKMDTQYF. The CDR3 DNA sequence: TGTGCCAGCAGCTTAGATCCTAAGATGGATACGCAGTATTTT.

The chain carries TRBV6-5 and TRBJ1-4; 8 bases match TRBD1. Trimming removed 5 bases from V and 3 bases from J; junction bases left unmatched: 2. The length of the CDR3 is 14 residues. The germline V gene encodes CDR1 MNHEY and CDR2 SVGAGI. The CDR3 is CASSRTGSNEKLFF. The CDR3 nucleotides read TGTGCCAGCAGTCGGACAGGGTCTAATGAAAAACTGTTTTTT.

The chain uses TRBV29-1 and TRBJ1-3, with a tentative D call TRBD1 (5 bases). The CDR3 runs to 16 residues. The germline V gene encodes CDR1 SQVTM and CDR2 ANQGSEA. Trimming cost V 2 bases and J 7 bases, with 21 bases left between them. The DNA for the CDR3 is TGCAGCGTTGAATCCCCGGGTGGGGCCGAAAGGAACACCATATATTTT. Encoded protein: CSVESPGGAERNTIYF.

This chain links TRBV11-3 with TRBJ2-2, with D perhaps matching TRBD2 (5 bases). V lost 5 bases, J lost 8 bases, and 12 bases lay in between. The CDR3 consists of 13 residues. Germline assignment: CDR1 SGHNT and CDR2 YENEEA. The DNA of the CDR3 is TGTGCCAGCAGCCTAACTAGGTCGGGGGAGCTGTTTTTT. Translating gives CASSLTRSGELFF. Looking up the rest from reference TRBV11-3 and TRBJ2-2 gives the full variable domain: EAGVVQSPRYKIIEKKQPVAFWCNPISGHNTLYWYLQNLGQGPELLIRYENEEAVDDSQLPKDRFSAERLKGVDSTLKIQPAELGDSAVYLCASSLTRSGELFFGEGSRLTVL.

V and J are TRBV7-9 and TRBJ1-2; D is perhaps TRBD1 (6 bases). CDR1 is SEHNR and CDR2 is FQNEAQ in the germline V gene (reference sequence). The CDR3 is 16 residues long. With 5 bases removed from V and 6 bases from J, the gap between germline ends came to 22 bases. CDR3 sequence (DNA): TGTGCCAGCAGCCTCCCCATTCCTACAGGGTATAATGGCTACACCTTC. Residues: CASSLPIPTGYNGYTF.

This clone appeared once. V gene TRBV11-2 combines with J gene TRBJ2-2, with 7 bases matching TRBD1. The V and J ends lost 4 bases and 2 bases, in that order; junction bases with no gene match: 7. Per germline, CDR1 SGHAT and CDR2 FQNNGV. The CDR3 has 16 amino acids. The CDR3 protein is CASSSWTGPNTGELFF. CDR3 coding DNA: TGTGCCAGCAGCTCATGGACAGGACCAAACACCGGGGAGCTGTTTTTT.

The rearrangement links TRBV4-3 to TRBJ1-2; D not resolved. Germline V gene data show CDR1 as LGHNA and CDR2 as YSLEER. V dropped 1 base and J dropped 2 bases, with 11 bases sitting between them. The CDR3 is 15 amino acids. CDR3 amino acids: CASSQVIGRNYGYTF. CDR3 sequence (DNA): TGCGCCAGCAGCCAAGTCATAGGCAGGAACTATGGCTACACCTTC.

The chain has TRBV18 and TRBJ2-2; TRBD1 matches 7 bases. This CDR3 is 16 amino acids long. Trimming took 2 bases from V and 5 from J; bases not matched to a gene: 8. Germline V CDR1 and CDR2: KGHSH, LQKENI. The CDR3 sequence: CASSPMTGQGTGELFF. CDR3 coding DNA: TGTGCCAGCTCACCAATGACAGGGCAGGGGACCGGGGAGCTGTTTTTT.

The chain combines TRBV18 with TRBJ1-4; D remains unclear. Trimming removed 4 bases at V and 2 bases at J, with 11 bases between. The CDR3 has 15 amino acids. The germline gives CDR1 KGHSH, CDR2 LQKENI. The DNA of the CDR3 is TGTGCCAGCTCACAGTTGTTACGGACTAATGAAAAACTGTTTTTT. This codes for CASSQLLRTNEKLFF.

This clone appeared once. The J gene is TRBJ1-1, the V gene TRBV12-5; 12 nucleotides match TRBD1. The CDR3 runs to 17 residues. V trimming: 4 bases; J trimming: 0 bases; junction bases outside the gene matches: 6. Per germline, CDR1 LGHNT and CDR2 FRNRAP. The CDR3 loop is CASGSRDRGQMNTEAFF. Written as DNA, the CDR3 is TGTGCTAGTGGTTCAAGGGACAGGGGGCAGATGAACACTGAAGCTTTCTTT. Supplemented by reference TRBV12-5 and TRBJ1-1, the full variable domain reads DARVTQTPRHKVTEMGQEVTMRCQPILGHNTVFWYRQTMMQGLELLAYFRNRAPLDDSGMPKDRFSAEMPDATLATLKIQPSEPRDSAVYFCASGSRDRGQMNTEAFFGQGTRLTVV.

The DNA of the CDR3 is TGTGCCAGCAGCTACGGACAGGGAGAGTCGGAAAAACTGTTTTTT. Protein: CASSYGQGESEKLFF. The chain uses TRBV6-6 and TRBJ1-4, with 8 bases matching TRBD1. From germline, CDR1 is MNHNY and CDR2 SVGAGI (reference sequence). The CDR3 contains 15 residues. With 6 bases clipped from V and 8 bases from J, the junction kept 11 bases outside the gene matches.

The rearrangement joins TRBV27 to TRBJ1-2; a possible D gene is TRBD1 (5 bases). V dropped 3 bases and J dropped 2 bases, with 10 bases sitting between them. This CDR3 spans 14 amino acids. Germline CDR1 reads MNHEY; CDR2 reads SMNVEV (reference sequence). CDR3 bases: TGTGCCAGCAGTTTCCGGGGGATAAACTATGGCTACACCTTC. Its protein product is CASSFRGINYGYTF.

The chain employs TRBV30 and TRBJ2-7; possible D gene TRBD1, 6 bases. The CDR3 runs 12 residues. V lost 1 base to trimming and J lost 3 bases, with 7 bases between them. CDR1 and CDR2 from the germline V gene are GTSNPN and SVGIG (reference sequence). CDR3 in amino acids: CAWSGQVYEQYF. The CDR3 DNA reads TGTGCCTGGAGTGGACAGGTCTACGAGCAGTACTTC. The entire variable domain, with the rest obtained from reference TRBV30 and TRBJ2-7, is as follows: SQTIHQWPATLVQPVGSPLSLECTVEGTSNPNLYWYRQAAGRGLQLLFYSVGIGQISSEVPQNLSASRPQDRQFILSSKKLLLSDSGFYLCAWSGQVYEQYFGPGTRLTVT.

J is TRBJ1-5 and V is TRBV10-3, with D possibly TRBD1 on 5 matching bases. From germline, CDR1 is ENHRY and CDR2 SYGVKD. Trimming took 3 bases from V and 1 from J, leaving 16 bases between them. The CDR3 extends over 17 amino acids. The CDR3 spells CAISDPPGRFSNQPQHF. The CDR3, as DNA: TGTGCCATCAGTGATCCCCCAGGGCGATTCAGCAATCAGCCCCAGCATTTT.

The rearrangement joins TRBV19 to TRBJ1-2; D not resolved. V was shortened by 6 bases and J by 2 bases, with 16 bases between the two germline ends. This CDR3 has 15 amino acids. Per germline, CDR1 LNHDA and CDR2 SQIVND (reference sequence). The CDR3 DNA reads TGTGCCAGTAGGTCCACTTTTACAGAAAACTATGGCTACACCTTC. Protein sequence: CASRSTFTENYGYTF. Variable domain in full (rest from reference TRBV19 and TRBJ1-2): DGGITQSPKYLFRKEGQNVTLSCEQNLNHDAMYWYRQDPGQGLRLIYYSQIVNDFQKGDIAEGYSVSREKKESFPLTVTSAQKNPTAFYLCASRSTFTENYGYTFGSGTRLTVV.

The CDR3 DNA follows: TGTGCCATCCGCACAGCTCCCATAGGCTCTGGGGCCAACGTCCTGACTTTC. Protein sequence: CAIRTAPIGSGANVLTF. V and J are TRBV7-6 and TRBJ2-6; D uncertain. Trimming took 10 bases from V and 0 from J, leaving 19 bases between them. The CDR3 contains 17 residues. CDR1 and CDR2 from the germline V gene are SGHVS and FNYEAQ.